These 14 T cell receptor beta chains came from one sample sequenced in a study of OX40 agonist ivuxolimab in advanced cancers. Method: immunoSEQ multiplex PCR; TCRdb's copy keeps in-frame clones and lacks some. The sample includes over 50,000 clones, approximately 83% of them seen just once. The material was CD4+ or CD8+ T cells sorted from blood, obtained in a trial of the OX40 agonist ivuxolimab. Source of these receptors: an adult with an advanced solid tumor such as melanoma, head and neck, liver or kidney cancer.

V usage is TRBV19 and J usage is TRBJ1-2; no clear D gene. The CDR3 is 13 amino acids. In germline, CDR1 is LNHDA, CDR2 SQIVND (reference sequence). Between the trimmed V and J ends, which lost 9 bases and 4 bases, there was a span of 15 bases. CDR3 sequence (DNA): TGTGCCAGCGCCCTCGACACCCTCTATGGCTACACCTTC. Translation gives CASALDTLYGYTF.

J is TRBJ2-5 and V is TRBV2, with D perhaps TRBD1 (6 bases). CDR1 and CDR2 from the germline V gene are SNHLY and FYNNEI. CDR3 length equals 13 residues. Trimming left V 5 bases short and J 2 bases short, with 9 bases between. CDR3 sequence (DNA): TGTGCCAGCAGTAGGGGGTTACAAGAGACCCAGTACTTC. It yields the protein CASSRGLQETQYF.

This clone is termed medium-sized (0.01 to 0.1%). V usage is TRBV2 and J usage is TRBJ1-4; TRBD1 matches 8 bases. Germline trimming cut 6 bases from V and 6 bases from J; bases unmatched to any gene: 3. This CDR3 is built from 13 residues. Germline CDR1 is SNHLY and CDR2 is FYNNEI. The CDR3 is CASRLTGDEKLFF. In DNA form, the CDR3 reads TGTGCCAGCAGACTGACAGGGGATGAAAAACTGTTTTTT.

The rearrangement uses TRBV6-5 and TRBJ1-1, with a tentative D call TRBD1 (5 bases). CDR3 length equals 15 residues. The ends were cut back, 8 bases at V and 1 base at J, with 17 bases in the middle. Germline CDR1 is MNHEY and CDR2 is SVGAGI. The CDR3 coding sequence is TGTGCCAGCGTATCGGGGCGCTGGGGGAACACTGAAGCTTTCTTT. Translated, it gives CASVSGRWGNTEAFF.

The V call is TRBV5-4, the J call TRBJ1-3; no clear D gene. The CDR3 contains 14 residues. V was cut by 4 bases and J by 2 bases, with 10 bases left in between. Germline V gene sequence: CDR1 SGHNT, CDR2 YYREEE (reference sequence). The CDR3 here is CASSGGVTGNTIYF. The DNA of the CDR3 is TGTGCCAGCAGCGGCGGGGTTACTGGAAACACCATATATTTT. The variable domain in full, completed from reference TRBV5-4 and TRBJ1-3, reads ETGVTQSPTHLIKTRGQQVTLRCSSQSGHNTVSWYQQALGQGPQFIFQYYREEENGRGNFPPRFSGLQFPNYSSELNVNALELDDSALYLCASSGGVTGNTIYFGEGSWLTVV.

This clone was recorded only once. The V and J genes are TRBV5-5 and TRBJ2-6; tentatively, D is TRBD1 (6 bases). Germline CDR1 SGHKS, CDR2 YYEKEE (reference sequence). The CDR3 length is 16 residues. The V gene lost 6 bases and the J gene lost 0 bases, with 13 bases spanning the gap. This CDR3 reads CASTRTVNSGANVLTF. The CDR3 DNA follows: TGTGCCAGCACCCGGACAGTCAACTCTGGGGCCAACGTCCTGACTTTC.

The J gene is TRBJ1-6, the V gene TRBV2, with a possible D match to TRBD1 (5 bases). The CDR3 covers 17 residues. V lost 0 bases, J lost 1 base, and 10 bases lay in between. The germline V gene encodes CDR1 SNHLY and CDR2 FYNNEI. DNA for the CDR3: TGTGCCAGCAGTGAAGCGTGGGGGGAGTCCTATAATTCACCCCTCCACTTT. It yields the protein CASSEAWGESYNSPLHF.

Only a few counts were recorded for this clone. The gene calls are TRBV19 and TRBJ1-1, with 8 bases aligning to TRBD1. The CDR3 is 15 residues long. J lost 5 bases, V lost 4 bases, and 9 bases had no gene match. CDR1 is LNHDA and CDR2 is SQIVND in the germline V gene (reference sequence). CDR3 nucleotide sequence: TGTGCCAGTAGTACCCAGGGGGCTCGGCGAACTGAAGCTTTCTTT. This gives the protein CASSTQGARRTEAFF.

The table lists this clone with a few counts. The chain is built from TRBV7-9 and TRBJ2-1, with a weak D call TRBD2 (6 bases). CDR3 length: 13 amino acids. V lost 6 bases and J 6 bases, leaving 12 bases between the germline ends. Germline V gives CDR1 SEHNR, CDR2 FQNEAQ (reference sequence). This CDR3 is CASSRLGGNEQFF. CDR3 sequence (DNA): TGTGCCAGCAGTCGACTAGGAGGCAATGAGCAGTTCTTC.

The chain links TRBV5-1 to TRBJ2-3; 10 positions agree with TRBD2. Trimming cost V 4 bases and J 0 bases; bases outside gene matches: 17. There are 20 residues in the CDR3. Per the germline V gene, CDR1 is SGHRS and CDR2 is YFSETQ. DNA for the CDR3: TGCGCCAGCAGCAAATATATCGAGGGTAGCGGGGGGCTTAGCACAGATACGCAGTATTTT. It encodes CASSKYIEGSGGLSTDTQYF. The whole variable domain, remainder taken from reference TRBV5-1 and TRBJ2-3, is KAGVTQTPRYLIKTRGQQVTLSCSPISGHRSVSWYQQTPGQGLQFLFEYFSETQRNKGNFPGRFSGRQFSNSRSEMNVSTLELGDSALYLCASSKYIEGSGGLSTDTQYFGPGTRLTVL.

On this clone: A read error is possible here, since a much larger clone lies one base away. The chain has TRBV11-2 and TRBJ1-2, with no clear D. CDR3 length equals 13 residues. Trimming left V 3 bases short and J 5 bases short, with 10 bases between. The V gene's germline CDR1 is SGHAT and CDR2 FQNNGV. The CDR3 loop reads CASSLEERYGYTF. CDR3 DNA sequence: TGTGCCAGCAGCTTGGAGGAACGATATGGCTACACCTTC.

The V call is TRBV5-1, the J call TRBJ2-4; D is possibly TRBD1 (6 bases). This CDR3 is 14 amino acids long. Trimming took off 3 bases at V and 5 bases at J, with 12 bases between the two ends. Germline V lookup: CDR1 SGHRS, CDR2 YFSETQ. The CDR3, as DNA: TGCGCCAGCAGCTCCCAGGGGCGGGAAAACATTCAGTACTTC. It specifies CASSSQGRENIQYF.

This chain links TRBV14 with TRBJ1-2; no clear D gene. The CDR3 consists of 16 residues. Germline V gene data show CDR1 as SGHDN and CDR2 as FVKESK. Trimming left V 1 base short and J 8 bases short, with 20 bases between. The CDR3 is CASSQGISTLSKGYTF. The DNA for the CDR3 is TGTGCCAGCAGCCAAGGTATATCGACCCTATCCAAGGGCTACACCTTC.

CDR3 DNA sequence: TGTGCCAGTAGTATCGCCGGCGGAAACACCATATATTTT. Translated: CASSIAGGNTIYF. V usage is TRBV19 and J usage is TRBJ1-3; no firm D call. The CDR3 is made up of 13 amino acids. Germline V CDR1 and CDR2: LNHDA, SQIVND (reference sequence). Trimming pared 3 bases from V and 4 bases from J, leaving 7 bases between.